Detailed here is one TCR beta chain. Its specificity is unknown. This sample is part of a study of cytomegalovirus exposure and HLA in healthy donors. General study results and limits: Diagnosis of cytomegalovirus status made by the classifier reportedly showed high specificity and sensitivity. The authors listed 150 or so TCR beta chains as cytomegalovirus-associated. Rare TCR sequences dominated, though some public TCRs recurred in many donors.

CDR1 is MNHEY, CDR2 SVGAGI, per germline. The J segment lost 3 bases and the V segment lost 8 bases, leaving 9 bases of the junction unmatched. The CDR3 is 15 residues long. It was the approximately 120-subject validation cohort, separate from the roughly 700-subject first cohort, to which the donors belonged. The table came from immunoSEQ multiplex PCR; TCRdb's copy has only in-frame clones and leaves some out. The data show about 74,000 clones, over 85% seen once. Specimen: PBMCs. This receptor was taken from a man aged 18 to 29 in good health and CMV-seropositive. This chain joins TRBV6-5 and TRBJ2-3; TRBD1 aligns across 9 bases. CDR3 sequence reads: CASGGMDRGTDTQYF. In nucleotides, the CDR3 is TGTGCCAGCGGGGGAATGGACAGGGGAACAGATACGCAGTATTTT.